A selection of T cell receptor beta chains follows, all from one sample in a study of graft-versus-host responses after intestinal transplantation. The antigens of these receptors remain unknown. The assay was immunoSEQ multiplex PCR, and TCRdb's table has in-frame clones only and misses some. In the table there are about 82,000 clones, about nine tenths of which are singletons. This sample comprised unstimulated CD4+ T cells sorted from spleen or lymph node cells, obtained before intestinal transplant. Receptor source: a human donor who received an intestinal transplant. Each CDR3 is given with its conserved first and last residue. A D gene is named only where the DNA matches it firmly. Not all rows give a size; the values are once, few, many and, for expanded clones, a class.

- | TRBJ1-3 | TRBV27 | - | TGTGCCAGCAGTCCCCGGGCCGGGGGGAACACCATATATTTT | CASSPRAGGNTIYF
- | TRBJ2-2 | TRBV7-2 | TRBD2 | TGTGCCAGCAGCCGGGGGGGGTCAGACACCGGGGAGCTGTTTTTT | CASSRGGSDTGELFF
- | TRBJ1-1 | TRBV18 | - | TGTGCCAGCTCACCCGACAGCTTCACTGAAGCTTTCTTT | CASSPDSFTEAFF
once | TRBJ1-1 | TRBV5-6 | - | TGTGCCAGCAGCCAGACGACAGGCACTAACACTGAAGCTTTCTTT | CASSQTTGTNTEAFF
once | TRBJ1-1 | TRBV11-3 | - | TGTGCCAGCAGCTTAGAGGAGAGGAACACTGAAGCTTTCTTT | CASSLEERNTEAFF
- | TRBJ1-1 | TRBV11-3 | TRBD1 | TGTGCCAGCAGTTATAGGATGGCAGGGGGTAACACTGAAGCTTTCTTT | CASSYRMAGGNTEAFF
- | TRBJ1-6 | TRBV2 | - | TGTGCCAGCAGGGCCTACAGGGACTATAATTCACCCCTCCACTTT | CASRAYRDYNSPLHF
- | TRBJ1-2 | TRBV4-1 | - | TGCGCCAGCAGGTTAAAGAGTGACAACACCAACACAAACTATGGCTACACCTTC | CASRLKSDNTNTNYGYTF
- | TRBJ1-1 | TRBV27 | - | TGTGCCAGCATTGACCGGGGGAGCACTGAAGCTTTCTTT | CASIDRGSTEAFF
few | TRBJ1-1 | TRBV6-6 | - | TGTGCCAGCAGAGGGACTCCGGGGGCTGAAGCTTTCTTT | CASRGTPGAEAFF
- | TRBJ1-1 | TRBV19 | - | TGTGCCAGTACAAAACAAGGAGGGGTCACTGAAGCTTTCTTT | CASTKQGGVTEAFF
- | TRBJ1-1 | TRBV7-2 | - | TGTGCCAGCAGCACCCAGGGTCCCACTGAAGCTTTCTTT | CASSTQGPTEAFF
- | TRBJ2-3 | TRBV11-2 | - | TGTGCCAGCAGGGTTACGGGATCAGAGACGCAGTATTTT | CASRVTGSETQYF
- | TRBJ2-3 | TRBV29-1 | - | TGCAGCGTTGTATGGCGGGGTTTAACAGATACGCAGTATTTT | CSVVWRGLTDTQYF
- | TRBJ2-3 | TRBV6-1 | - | TGTGCCAGCAGTGATGCGTGGGGCGCAGATACGCAGTATTTT | CASSDAWGADTQYF
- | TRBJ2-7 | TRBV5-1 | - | TGCGCCAGCAGCCAACAGGGGGGGACCTACGAGCAGTACTTC | CASSQQGGTYEQYF
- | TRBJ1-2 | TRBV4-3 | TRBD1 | TGCGCCAGCAGCCAAGAAATATCCAGGACAGGGTCCTCCTATGGCTACACCTTC | CASSQEISRTGSSYGYTF
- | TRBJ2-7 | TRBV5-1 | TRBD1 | TGCGCCAGCAGCTCAACCGGGACAGGGGGCTACGAGCAGTACTTC | CASSSTGTGGYEQYF
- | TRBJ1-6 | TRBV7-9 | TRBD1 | TGTGCCAGCAGCCCCGGGACAGAAAATTCACCCCTCCACTTT | CASSPGTENSPLHF
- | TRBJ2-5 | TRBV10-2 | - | TGCGCCAGCAGTGCCCCAGAAGAGACCCAGTACTTC | CASSAPEETQYF
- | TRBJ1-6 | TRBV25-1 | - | TGTGCCAGCAGTGACGCGGGGCCCTATAATTCACCCCTCCACTTT | CASSDAGPYNSPLHF
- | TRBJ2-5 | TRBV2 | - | TGTGCCAGCACGAGGGGCCGGGGGGAGACCCAGTACTTC | CASTRGRGETQYF
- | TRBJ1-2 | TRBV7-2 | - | TGTGCCAGCAGCTTATCGGCAGGGGACTATGGCTACACCTTC | CASSLSAGDYGYTF
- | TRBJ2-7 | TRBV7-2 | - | TGTGCCAGCAGCCCCGGAAGGGGCCCCAGAGCCTACGAGCAGTACTTC | CASSPGRGPRAYEQYF
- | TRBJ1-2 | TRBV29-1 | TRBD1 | TGCAGCGTTGTCGTACAGGGGAAATATGGCTACACCTTC | CSVVVQGKYGYTF
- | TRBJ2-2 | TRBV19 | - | TGTGCCAGTAGTATGGCAGGCACCGGGGAGCTGTTTTTT | CASSMAGTGELFF
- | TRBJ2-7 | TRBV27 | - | TGTGCCAGCAGTTTGAGCGGCTCCTACGAGCAGTACTTC | CASSLSGSYEQYF
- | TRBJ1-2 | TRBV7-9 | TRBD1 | TGTGCCAGCAGCCCGACAGGGGGCCCGTCAGGCTACACCTTC | CASSPTGGPSGYTF
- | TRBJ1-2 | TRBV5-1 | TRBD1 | TGCGCCAGCAGGGAGGGGGCAGATGGCTACACCTTC | CASREGADGYTF
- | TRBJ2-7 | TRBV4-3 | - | TGCGCCAGCAGCCAAGGCCGTGGGGCCTACGAGCAGTACTTC | CASSQGRGAYEQYF
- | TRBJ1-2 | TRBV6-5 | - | TGTGCCAGCAGTACCCAGGGAGGCTATGGCTACACCTTC | CASSTQGGYGYTF
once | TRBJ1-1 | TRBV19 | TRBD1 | TGTGCCAGTAGTCCTCAGGGGGCAGGCACTGAAGCTTTCTTT | CASSPQGAGTEAFF
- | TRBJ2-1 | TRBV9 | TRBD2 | TGTGCCAGCAGCCCTGAGCGGGGGGCCTACAATGAGCAGTTCTTC | CASSPERGAYNEQFF
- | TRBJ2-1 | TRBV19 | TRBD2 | TGTGCCAGTAGTATTCAGATAAGCGGGGGATACAATGAGCAGTTCTTC | CASSIQISGGYNEQFF
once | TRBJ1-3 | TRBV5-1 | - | TGCGCCAGCAGCTTGGGTGAGGCCCTCTCTGGAAACACCATATATTTT | CASSLGEALSGNTIYF
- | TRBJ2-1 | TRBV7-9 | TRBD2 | TGTGCCAGCAGCCGGCCCCGACTAGCGGGGGGGGAGTACAATGAGCAGTTCTTC | CASSRPRLAGGEYNEQFF
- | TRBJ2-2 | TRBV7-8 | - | TGTGCCAGCAGCTACTATAGCGCGAACACCGGGGAGCTGTTTTTT | CASSYYSANTGELFF
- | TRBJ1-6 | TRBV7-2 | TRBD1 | TGTGCCAGCGGCCAGCGACAGGGGCTCATCTCACCCCTCCACTTT | CASGQRQGLISPLHF
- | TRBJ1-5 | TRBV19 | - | TGTGCCGGGGGGGGGCGCGATCAGCCCCAGCATTTT | CAGGGRDQPQHF
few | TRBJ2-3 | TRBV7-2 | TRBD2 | TGTGCCAGCAGCTTAACGTTTAGCGGGGGACTATCCACAGATACGCAGTATTTT | CASSLTFSGGLSTDTQYF
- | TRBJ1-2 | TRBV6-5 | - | TGTGCCAGCAGTTCTACAGTTGGCTACACCTTC | CASSSTVGYTF
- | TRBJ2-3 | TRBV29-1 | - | TGCAGCCCCAGGACAGATACAGATACGCAGTATTTT | CSPRTDTDTQYF
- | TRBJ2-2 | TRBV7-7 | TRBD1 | TGTGCCAGCAGCACCGGGACAGGGAGCACCGGGGAGCTGTTTTTT | CASSTGTGSTGELFF
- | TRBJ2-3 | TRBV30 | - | TGTGCCTGGAGTTCATGGGGGCAAGCGGATACGCAGTATTTT | CAWSSWGQADTQYF
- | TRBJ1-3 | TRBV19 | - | TGTGCCAGTAGTGACGACAGGAACTCTGGAAACACCATATATTTT | CASSDDRNSGNTIYF
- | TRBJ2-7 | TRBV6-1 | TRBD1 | TGTGCCAGCAGGGTGGGACAGGGATTATCCTACGAGCAGTACTTC | CASRVGQGLSYEQYF
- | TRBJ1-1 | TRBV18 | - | TGTGCCAGCTCACCAACGACAGCCGGCCCTGAAGCTTTCTTT | CASSPTTAGPEAFF
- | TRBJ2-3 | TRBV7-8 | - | TGTGCCAGCAGCTTGTATATGGAGGATACGCAGTATTTT | CASSLYMEDTQYF
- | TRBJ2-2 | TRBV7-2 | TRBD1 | TGTGCCAGCAGGGAACAGGGGGCGGGAACCGGGGAGCTGTTTTTT | CASREQGAGTGELFF
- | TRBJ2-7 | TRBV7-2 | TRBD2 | TGTGCCAGCAGCCGGACTAGTGGGGTCTACGAGCAGTACTTC | CASSRTSGVYEQYF
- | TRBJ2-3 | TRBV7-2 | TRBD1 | TGTGCCAGCAGCTTACAGGGGGCGGCAGATACGCAGTATTTT | CASSLQGAADTQYF
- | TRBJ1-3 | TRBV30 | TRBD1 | TGTGCCTGGAGTGTACAGGGGATGACTGGAAACACCATATATTTT | CAWSVQGMTGNTIYF
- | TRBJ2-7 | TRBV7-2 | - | TGTGCCAGCAGCTTAATACCAGGGGAAGGCGAGCAGTACTTC | CASSLIPGEGEQYF
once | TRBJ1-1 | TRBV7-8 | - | TGTGCCAGCAGCACAGCTTCCCGACAAGGGGAAAACACTGAAGCTTTCTTT | CASSTASRQGENTEAFF